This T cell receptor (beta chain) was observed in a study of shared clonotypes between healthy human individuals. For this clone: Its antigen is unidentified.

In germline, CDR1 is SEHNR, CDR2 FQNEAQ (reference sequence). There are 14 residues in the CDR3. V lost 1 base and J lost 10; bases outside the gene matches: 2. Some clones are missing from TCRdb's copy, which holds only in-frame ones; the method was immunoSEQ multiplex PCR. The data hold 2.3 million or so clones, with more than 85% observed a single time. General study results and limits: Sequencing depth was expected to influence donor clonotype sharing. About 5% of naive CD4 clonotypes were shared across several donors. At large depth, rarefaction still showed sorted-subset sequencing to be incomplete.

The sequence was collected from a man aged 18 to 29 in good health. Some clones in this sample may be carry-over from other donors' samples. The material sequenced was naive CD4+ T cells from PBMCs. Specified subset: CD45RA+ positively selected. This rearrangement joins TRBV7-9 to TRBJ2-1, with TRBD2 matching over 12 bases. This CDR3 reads CASSLVGLAGEQFF. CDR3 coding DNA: TGTGCCAGCAGCTTAGTAGGACTAGCGGGGGAGCAGTTCTTC.